This T cell receptor beta chain was retrieved from a study of CD8 T cells in Susac syndrome. Reverse transcription of roughly 0.5 to 1 ug RNA used random hexamers. TCRdb redid the calling of the immunoSEQ multiplex PCR reads with MiXCR, one entry per CDR3 protein. This sample has 150,000 to 190,000 distinct CDR3 sequences; about 95% occur once, and the top ten carry 0.16%. Per the germline V gene, CDR1 is SGHRS and CDR2 is YFSETQ. Trimming stripped 4 bases from V and 7 bases from J, with 18 bases between. The CDR3 is 15 residues long. The sample consisted of CD4+ T cells from PBMCs. The source is a human donor with Susac syndrome. This chain links TRBV5-1 with TRBJ2-1; perhaps D is TRBD1 or TRBD2 (6 bases each). This CDR3 reads CASSPATGAGNEQFF. The CDR3 DNA is TGCGCCAGCAGCCCGGCAACGGGGGCTGGAAATGAGCAGTTCTTC.